This entry describes one T cell receptor (beta chain). Per the authors' pipeline: Scientists estimated how many nucleated cells there were by amplifying reference gene primers. Method: immunoSEQ multiplex PCR; TCRdb's copy keeps in-frame clones and lacks some. The DNA was the basis for D and trimming; V, J and clone size are from that table. The data hold 180,000 or so clones, with roughly 90% observed a single time. V was clipped by 2 bases and J by 3 bases, with 16 bases between them. Germline V gene lookup returns CDR1 SGHVS and CDR2 FNYEAQ. The CDR3 spans 16 residues. The record originates from a study of blood T cell repertoires in COVID-19. Turning to the study itself: COVID-19 samples collected from the United States, Italy and Spain covered acute and convalescent phases. In each case, the material was cDNA or gDNA derived from T cells, B-cell-depleted T cells, or PBMCs.

Sequencing input: peripheral blood. This clonotype originated in a woman aged 45-65 years with acute or convalescent COVID-19. J is TRBJ1-1 and V is TRBV7-6, with D maybe TRBD1 (5 bases). The CDR3 bases are TGTGCCAGCAGCTTAAGACCCAGGGAAGGGGACACTGAAGCTTTCTTT. Its protein is CASSLRPREGDTEAFF.